This T cell receptor beta chain was observed in a study of long-term antiretroviral therapy in people with HIV. At least two post-ART and at least one pre-ART PBMC sample were available for each donor. This clone was counted a few times. Its matching antigen is unknown. Assay version v3.0 of immunoSEQ was used, and it was run at survey level. Libraries were prepared by immunoSEQ multiplex PCR; TCRdb keeps only in-frame clonotypes and omits some of them. The profile covers roughly 28,000 clones, with 78% appearing a single time and around a tenth taken by the ten largest. Germline lookup yields CDR1 SGDLS and CDR2 YYNGEE. The CDR3 totals 16 residues. The V gene lost 0 bases and the J gene lost 1 base, with 11 bases spanning the gap. Study findings and constraints: Even long-term ART left TRB diversity below transplant donor controls, despite gains. Spans of CDR3 length were tighter for HIV repertoires than for controls. Repertoire dominance by clones expanded before ART was seen at all time points.

The V gene is TRBV9, the J gene TRBJ2-1; perhaps TRBD2 as D (5 bases). This specimen was unsorted PBMCs, taken 1.5 years before starting antiretroviral therapy. This receptor was obtained from a young man with HIV. The CDR3 bases are TGTGCCAGCAGCGTAGGGAACGGGGATTCCTACAATGAGCAGTTCTTC. It is translated as CASSVGNGDSYNEQFF.